The 20 T cell receptor beta chains below come from one sample, sequenced in a study of brain metastases from non-small cell lung cancer. Using immunoSEQ multiplex PCR, the repertoire was profiled, and TCRdb retains in-frame clones only, with some absent. The data contain about 750 clones, over 80% of them singletons. The sequencing sample was made of tissue from a brain metastasis. All receptors derive from a donor aged 40 or over with non-small cell lung cancer.

The rearrangement joins TRBV5-8 to TRBJ1-1, with TRBD1 identical over 9 bases. The CDR3 loop spans 14 amino acids. V shed 1 base, J shed 5 bases, and the junction held 3 bases outside the gene matches. Germline CDR1 and CDR2: SGHTS and YDEGEE. CDR3 region: CASSLTGGWTEAFF. CDR3 DNA: TGTGCCAGCAGCTTGACAGGGGGCTGGACTGAAGCTTTCTTT.

With respect to this clone: One end of the junction is discordant with germline, which a read error may explain. The chain is built from TRBV6-5 and TRBJ1-2; possibly TRBD1 for D (5 bases). This CDR3 has 16 residues. Germline CDR1 MNHEY, CDR2 SVGAGI. The CDR3 loop reads CASNYSFLTGAYGYTF. The CDR3 DNA is TGTGCCAGCAATTACTCCTTCTTAACAGGAGCATATGGCTACACCTTC.

This chain joins TRBV28 and TRBJ1-1; D unclear. Germline loops: CDR1 MDHEN, CDR2 SYDVKM. There are 14 residues in the CDR3. V was pared by 1 base and J by 1 base, with 7 bases between. CDR3 residues: CASSLFRRNTEAFF. The CDR3 coding sequence is TGTGCCAGCAGTTTATTTCGGAGGAACACTGAAGCTTTCTTT.

In regard to this clone: The germline gene is not matched at one end of the junction; a read error may be the cause. This chain links TRBV28 with TRBJ2-2; no firm D call. The CDR3 loop spans 15 amino acids. From germline, CDR1 is MDHEN and CDR2 SYDVKM. In DNA form, the CDR3 reads TGTGCCAGCAGTTCGGCAGGAACAAACATCGGGGAGCTGTTTTTT. It translates to CASSSAGTNIGELFF.

The chain carries TRBV3-1 (or the pseudogene TRBV3-2) and TRBJ2-7, with D possibly TRBD2 on 6 matching bases. This CDR3 region has 14 residues. Trimming removed 4 bases at V and 2 bases at J, with 12 bases between. Looked up from germline, CDR1 is LGHDT and CDR2 is YNNKEL (reference sequence). In nucleotides, the CDR3 is TGTGCCAGCAGCCCCCAGGGAGGCACCTACGAGCAGTACTTC. Translated: CASSPQGGTYEQYF.

A few counts support this clone. The same CDR3 can be traced to other DNA sequences in this sample. The chain employs TRBV3-1 (or the pseudogene TRBV3-2) and TRBJ1-2; D is undetermined. V shed 0 bases and J shed 4 bases, with 18 bases lying between them. The CDR3 is 17 residues long. Germline assignment: CDR1 LGHDT and CDR2 YNNKEL (reference sequence). CDR3 in amino acids: CASSQDPTDGPLYGYTF. CDR3 coding DNA: TGTGCCAGCAGCCAAGATCCGACCGACGGGCCTCTCTATGGCTACACCTTC.

The chain has TRBV21-1 and TRBJ1-2; TRBD1 was called by the table and not checked on the DNA. TRBV21-1 is marked as a pseudogene. This CDR3 has 18 amino acids. CDR3 DNA sequence: TGTGCCAGCTCGTGGAACCGACAGACGTTAGTCTCTAACTATGGCTACACCTTC. Translated: CASSWNRQTLVSNYGYTF.

This chain uses TRBV5-6 with TRBJ2-3; D is unclear. V lost 4 bases, J lost 1 base, and 10 bases lay in between. The CDR3 runs to 14 residues. From germline, CDR1 is SGHDT and CDR2 YYEEEE. CDR3 bases: TGTGCCAGCAGCCCTGGGCGTGGCACAGATACGCAGTATTTT. It is translated as CASSPGRGTDTQYF.

V usage is TRBV30 and J usage is TRBJ1-5, with D perhaps TRBD1 (5 bases). Germline CDR1 and CDR2: GTSNPN and SVGIG (reference sequence). The CDR3 sequence is 13 residues long. V was trimmed by 3 bases and J by 0 bases, leaving 6 bases between them. The CDR3 spells CAWSRDSNQPQHF. The CDR3 coding sequence is TGTGCCTGGAGCAGGGATAGCAATCAGCCCCAGCATTTT.

In this sample, this clone turned up a few times. The rearrangement links TRBV19 to TRBJ2-2; possibly TRBD1 for D (6 bases). Germline loops: CDR1 LNHDA, CDR2 SQIVND (reference sequence). The CDR3 extends over 16 amino acids. Trimming took off 2 bases at V and 1 base at J, with 11 bases between the two ends. The CDR3 nucleotides are TGTGCCAGTAGTATACATGGGGGCTTGAACACCGGGGAGCTGTTTTTT. It is translated as CASSIHGGLNTGELFF.

The chain links TRBV29-1 to TRBJ1-1; D is unclear. V was trimmed by 0 bases and J by 6 bases, leaving 2 bases between them. The germline V gene encodes CDR1 SQVTM and CDR2 ANQGSEA. The CDR3 spans 10 residues. Written as DNA, the CDR3 is TGCAGCGTTGAAGAGGCTGAAGCTTTCTTT. This sequence encodes CSVEEAEAFF.

V is TRBV9 and J is TRBJ2-2; D is possibly TRBD1 (6 bases). The CDR3 extends over 15 amino acids. The germline gives CDR1 SGDLS, CDR2 YYNGEE. Trimming cost V 0 bases and J 3 bases, with 9 bases left between them. CDR3 protein: CASSVEGHHTGELFF. The CDR3 nucleotides read TGTGCCAGCAGCGTAGAGGGACACCACACCGGGGAGCTGTTTTTT.

Written as DNA, the CDR3 is TGCAGCGTGGGGGGAGCGGTCAATCAGCCCCAGCATTTT. Amino acids: CSVGGAVNQPQHF. This chain links TRBV29-1 with TRBJ1-5; TRBD1 might be the D (5 bases). The CDR3 is 13 residues long. The V and J ends lost 6 bases and 3 bases respectively, with 12 bases between them. Germline V gives CDR1 SQVTM, CDR2 ANQGSEA.

V gene TRBV14 combines with J gene TRBJ1-2; unclear D gene. The CDR3 is made up of 13 amino acids. The V gene's germline CDR1 is SGHDN and CDR2 FVKESK. V lost 1 base to trimming and J lost 0 bases, with 3 bases between them. The CDR3 DNA sequence: TGTGCCAGCAGCCAAGGGACTAACTATGGCTACACCTTC. Amino acids: CASSQGTNYGYTF. The full variable domain, completed using reference TRBV14 and TRBJ1-2, is EAGVTQFPSHSVIEKGQTVTLRCDPISGHDNLYWYRRVMGKEIKFLLHFVKESKQDESGMPNNRFLAERTGGTYSTLKVQPAELEDSGVYFCASSQGTNYGYTFGSGTRLTVV.

The chain links TRBV14 to TRBJ2-7; D gene uncertain. The CDR3 covers 12 residues. Trimming pared 4 bases from V and 2 bases from J, leaving 6 bases between. Germline CDR1 reads SGHDN; CDR2 reads FVKESK. The CDR3: CASSRAPYEQYF. The CDR3 nucleotides are TGTGCCAGCAGCCGGGCCCCCTACGAGCAGTACTTC.

A few counts support this clone. The rearrangement joins TRBV9 to TRBJ2-1; maybe TRBD2 (5 bases). The CDR3 is 15 amino acids. Trimming took 4 bases from V and 0 from J, leaving 11 bases between them. CDR1 and CDR2 from the germline V gene are SGDLS and YYNGEE. CDR3: CASSLDSRSYNEQFF. In nucleotides, the CDR3 is TGTGCCAGCAGCTTGGACTCGCGCTCCTACAATGAGCAGTTCTTC. Filled out from reference TRBV9 and TRBJ2-1, the complete variable domain reads DSGVTQTPKHLITATGQRVTLRCSPRSGDLSVYWYQQSLDQGLQFLIQYYNGEERAKGNILERFSAQQFPDLHSELNLSSLELGDSALYFCASSLDSRSYNEQFFGPGTRLTVL.

The chain employs TRBV12-5 and TRBJ1-6, with D possibly being TRBD1 (5 bases). This CDR3 has 15 residues. The germline V and J ends were trimmed by 2 bases and 9 bases, with 14 bases remaining between them. CDR1 and CDR2 from the germline V gene are LGHNT and FRNRAP. The CDR3 DNA sequence: TGTGCTAGTGGTTTGCGCGACGGGGGAGGTTCACCCCTCCACTTT. It codes for CASGLRDGGGSPLHF.

This chain links TRBV4-1 with TRBJ2-1; the D is unclear. CDR1 MGHRA and CDR2 YSYEKL come from the germline V gene. V was trimmed by 3 bases and J by 0 bases, leaving 15 bases between them. This CDR3 comprises 17 residues. As DNA, the CDR3 is TGCGCCAGCAGCCATGCCTCCTGGGGTAACTCCTACAATGAGCAGTTCTTC. Translated, it gives CASSHASWGNSYNEQFF.

This chain connects TRBV10-3 to TRBJ1-5; possible D gene TRBD1, 5 bases. The germline CDR1 and CDR2 sequences are ENHRY and SYGVKD. CDR3 length equals 15 residues. Trimming left V 1 base short and J 3 bases short, with 10 bases between. DNA for the CDR3: TGTGCCATCAGTGAGTTGCAGGGTGCCAATCAGCCCCAGCATTTT. This codes for CAISELQGANQPQHF.

The V and J genes are TRBV6-1 and TRBJ1-2; D is uncertain. V lost 2 bases and J lost 5, with 9 bases in between. Germline CDR1 is MNHNS and CDR2 is SASEGT. CDR3 length: 13 residues. The CDR3 loop reads CASSEKLTYGYTF. CDR3 DNA sequence: TGTGCCAGCAGTGAAAAGTTAACTTATGGCTACACCTTC.